The 16 T cell receptor beta chains below were found in one sample sequenced in a study of T cell responses to AZD1222 COVID-19 vaccine. Profiling relied on immunoSEQ multiplex PCR, and the TCRdb table lists in-frame clones only, not all of them. The sample yields 130,000 or so clones, more than 70% seen once. The specimen was peripheral blood, collected on day 0 of AZD1222 vaccination. These receptors all stem from an adult in good health.

This clone was found once. This chain links TRBV7-2 with TRBJ2-1; 11 bases agree with TRBD2. The length of the CDR3 is 15 residues. Germline values: CDR1 SGHTA, CDR2 FQGNSA. V shed 4 bases and J 2 bases; nucleotides not matched to a gene: 1. For the CDR3, the DNA is TGTGCCAGCAGCTCGGGACTAGCGGCCTACAATGAGCAGTTCTTC. Translated: CASSSGLAAYNEQFF.

This rearrangement joins TRBV9 to TRBJ2-7; a weak D match, TRBD1 (6 bases). Germline V CDR1 and CDR2: SGDLS, YYNGEE. The length of the CDR3 is 14 residues. The germline V and J ends were trimmed by 1 base and 2 bases, with 10 bases remaining between them. CDR3 residues: CASSVTGYTYEQYF. In DNA, the CDR3 is TGTGCCAGCAGCGTAACAGGGTACACCTACGAGCAGTACTTC. Combining the CDR3 with reference TRBV9 and TRBJ2-7 gives the whole variable domain DSGVTQTPKHLITATGQRVTLRCSPRSGDLSVYWYQQSLDQGLQFLIQYYNGEERAKGNILERFSAQQFPDLHSELNLSSLELGDSALYFCASSVTGYTYEQYFGPGTRLTVT.

This chain uses TRBV9 with TRBJ2-7, with D perhaps TRBD1 or TRBD2 (5 bases each). This CDR3 region has 13 residues. CDR1 SGDLS and CDR2 YYNGEE come from the germline V gene. V lost 4 bases and J lost 6, with 14 bases in between. The CDR3 is CASSSGTGTEQYF. DNA for the CDR3: TGTGCCAGCAGCTCAGGGACGGGAACCGAGCAGTACTTC.

This clone was detected once. The chain joins TRBV2 to TRBJ2-1, with 7 bases matching TRBD1. The CDR3 is 15 amino acids. J gave up 0 bases and V 5 bases, and 4 bases lay outside the gene matches. Germline V gene data show CDR1 as SNHLY and CDR2 as FYNNEI. CDR3 in DNA: TGTGCCAGCAGTCCTAACAGGGGCTCCTACAATGAGCAGTTCTTC. Amino acid sequence: CASSPNRGSYNEQFF.

In nucleotides, the CDR3 is TGTGCCAGCAGCCAAGATCACCTAGCTGTTAGCACAGATACGCAGTATTTT. This codes for CASSQDHLAVSTDTQYF. This chain connects TRBV3-1 (or the pseudogene TRBV3-2) to TRBJ2-3, with a weak D call TRBD2 (5 bases). The CDR3 extends over 17 amino acids. The germline gives CDR1 LGHDT, CDR2 YNNKEL (reference sequence). Trimming left V 0 bases short and J 0 bases short, with 13 bases between.

V gene TRBV5-5 combines with J gene TRBJ2-5; no clear D gene. CDR3 length: 15 amino acids. The V end was cut by 0 bases, the J end by 2 bases, with 11 bases between. CDR1 is SGHKS, CDR2 YYEKEE, per germline (reference sequence). The CDR3 loop is CASSLVAGLQETQYF. In DNA, the CDR3 is TGTGCCAGCAGCTTGGTGGCAGGTTTACAAGAGACCCAGTACTTC.

The table lists this clone with a count of one. The chain uses TRBV11-1 and TRBJ2-1; the match to TRBD2 covers 7 bases. V lost 1 base and J lost 6; bases outside the gene matches: 9. Germline V gene lookup returns CDR1 SGHAT and CDR2 FQDESV (reference sequence). The CDR3 loop spans 16 amino acids. The chain's CDR3 is CASSLERERLFNEQFF. CDR3 nucleotide sequence: TGTGCCAGCAGCTTAGAGCGGGAAAGGTTATTCAATGAGCAGTTCTTC.

The V gene is TRBV30, the J gene TRBJ1-6; D ambiguous. Trimming shortened V by 0 bases and J by 0 bases, and 15 bases separated the two germline ends. The CDR3 spans 18 residues. CDR1 is GTSNPN, CDR2 SVGIG, per germline (reference sequence). CDR3 in amino acids: CAWSVRSRWISYNSPLHF. In nucleotides, the CDR3 is TGTGCCTGGAGTGTACGTAGCCGTTGGATCTCCTATAATTCACCCCTCCACTTT.

The rearrangement joins TRBV10-1 to TRBJ2-1; 8 bases match TRBD1. The length of the CDR3 is 15 residues. Trimming cost V 9 bases and J 8 bases; bases outside gene matches: 15. Germline CDR1 reads WNHNN; CDR2 reads SYGVQD (reference sequence). The CDR3 nucleotides read TGCGCCAGTAGAAACCAGACAGGGGTCCGGCATGAGCAGTTCTTC. This gives the protein CASRNQTGVRHEQFF.

This chain joins TRBV7-8 and TRBJ2-7; 7 bases are shared with TRBD2. The ends lost 1 base at V and 1 base at J; junction bases unmatched: 16. The CDR3 totals 19 residues. Germline values: CDR1 SGHVS, CDR2 FQNEAQ. The CDR3, as DNA: TGTGCCAGCAGCTTAGTACTAGTGCTAGCGGATGATTATTCCTACGAGCAGTACTTC. Its translation is CASSLVLVLADDYSYEQYF.

The genes are TRBV28 and TRBJ1-5; 8 bases align to TRBD1. Germline V gene lookup returns CDR1 MDHEN and CDR2 SYDVKM. The ends lost 3 bases at V and 2 bases at J; junction bases unmatched: 3. CDR3 size: 15 residues. The CDR3 DNA follows: TGTGCCAGCAGTTTCGAGGACAGGGGCAATCAGCCCCAGCATTTT. This gives the protein CASSFEDRGNQPQHF. The complete variable domain, with remaining parts taken from reference TRBV28 and TRBJ1-5, reads DVKVTQSSRYLVKRTGEKVFLECVQDMDHENMFWYRQDPGLGLRLIYFSYDVKMKEKGDIPEGYSVSREKKERFSLILESASTNQTSMYLCASSFEDRGNQPQHFGDGTRLSIL.

The count of this clone is one. The genes are TRBV3-1 (or the pseudogene TRBV3-2) and TRBJ2-3; 10 nucleotides line up with TRBD2. The CDR3 has 18 amino acids. The J segment lost 1 base and the V segment lost 0 bases, leaving 7 bases of the junction unmatched. Germline V gene data show CDR1 as LGHDT and CDR2 as YNNKEL (reference sequence). CDR3 loop: CASSQDFVLAGGTDTQYF. The CDR3 DNA reads TGTGCCAGCAGCCAAGATTTTGTGCTAGCGGGAGGCACAGATACGCAGTATTTT.

The J gene is TRBJ1-1, the V gene TRBV13; a possible D gene is TRBD1 (5 bases). This CDR3 region has 13 residues. The ends were cut back, 1 base at V and 5 bases at J, with 8 bases in the middle. Germline V gene lookup returns CDR1 PRHDT and CDR2 FYEKMQ (reference sequence). The chain's CDR3 is CASSLAGLTEAFF. The CDR3 bases are TGTGCCAGCAGCTTAGCAGGGCTTACTGAAGCTTTCTTT.

The CDR3 nucleotides are TGTGCCAGCAGTGAAGAACAGGGGTCACCCCTCCACTTT. It specifies CASSEEQGSPLHF. V usage is TRBV6-1 and J usage is TRBJ1-6; 7 bases are shared with TRBD1. Per germline, CDR1 MNHNS and CDR2 SASEGT. CDR3 size: 13 residues. Losses at the gene ends were 1 base for V and 10 bases for J; bases not matched to a gene: 1.

The J gene is TRBJ2-3, the V gene TRBV5-1, with 10 nucleotides matching TRBD2. The J segment lost 1 base and the V segment lost 4 bases, leaving 6 bases of the junction unmatched. This CDR3 has 16 amino acids. Germline CDR1 SGHRS, CDR2 YFSETQ. Here the CDR3 reads CASSIGTSVGTDTQYF. Written as DNA, the CDR3 is TGCGCCAGCAGCATCGGGACTAGCGTGGGCACAGATACGCAGTATTTT.

This clone appeared a few times. This chain joins TRBV2 and TRBJ1-1; D ambiguous. CDR1 is SNHLY and CDR2 is FYNNEI in the germline V gene. The CDR3 sequence is 12 residues long. V was cut by 8 bases and J by 6 bases, with 13 bases left in between. This chain's CDR3 is CASFRVTPEAFF. The CDR3 nucleotides read TGTGCCAGCTTCCGGGTAACGCCTGAAGCTTTCTTT.